Listed below are T cell receptor beta chains from one sample, sequenced in a study of blood T cell repertoires in COVID-19. The assay was immunoSEQ multiplex PCR, and TCRdb's table has in-frame clones only and misses some. There are about 380,000 clones in the sample; 88% occur only once, and approximately 1.2% lies in the top ten. Sequencing was carried out using PBMCs or T cells enriched from blood (not recorded which). These receptors were collected from a woman aged 18-29 years who had recovered from COVID-19. Both conserved end residues are part of each CDR3. A D gene is named only where the DNA matches it firmly. Not every row has a clone size; where given, it reads once, few, many or a size class.

D	V	J	size	DNA	CDR3
TRBD2	TRBV5-1	TRBJ2-7	-	TGCGCCAGCAGCCCCCCACTAGCGGGGCCAACCTACGAGCAGTACTTC	CASSPPLAGPTYEQYF
-	TRBV7-9	TRBJ2-5	-	TGTGCCAGCAGCCCCGAGGGGGGACTACAAGAGACCCAGTACTTC	CASSPEGGLQETQYF
-	TRBV6-5	TRBJ1-5	-	TGTGCCAGCGCCAGGGGAGGGAATCAGCCCCAGCATTTT	CASARGGNQPQHF
-	TRBV7-8	TRBJ2-7	-	TGTGCCAGCAGCTTAGATCACAGGGACAACTACGAGCAGTACTTC	CASSLDHRDNYEQYF
-	TRBV4-1	TRBJ1-1	-	TGCGCCAGCAGCCGGGTTAAATTAGCCCCTGATGGGGCTTTCTTT	CASSRVKLAPDGAFF
-	TRBV24-1	TRBJ2-7	-	TGTGCCACCAGTGACCCAGCCGGGGAGAAGCAGTACTTC	CATSDPAGEKQYF
TRBD1	TRBV25-1	TRBJ2-1	-	TGTGCCAGCAGTGTCGACAGGGGGCTTTACAATGAGCAGTTCTTC	CASSVDRGLYNEQFF
-	TRBV4-1	TRBJ2-7	-	TGCGCCAGCAGCACCGAACAGGGATCCTACGAGCAGTACTTC	CASSTEQGSYEQYF
TRBD1	TRBV5-1	TRBJ1-1	-	TGCGCCAGCAGCTTGGAAAGAGGGGGCTTCGCTGAAGCTTTCTTT	CASSLERGGFAEAFF
-	TRBV23-1	TRBJ1-2	once	TGCGCCAGCAGTCAGGCGGGCGATGGGGGCTACACCTTC	CASSQAGDGGYTF
-	TRBV7-9	TRBJ1-6	-	TGTGCCAGCACCACAGGCAATTCACCCCTCCACTTT	CASTTGNSPLHF
-	TRBV27	TRBJ1-1	once	TGTGCCAGCAGTCCACAGGGTTGGACTGAAGCTTTCTTT	CASSPQGWTEAFF
-	TRBV4-1	TRBJ1-2	few	TGCGCCAGCAGCCAAGAGGTCCAGGAAAACTATGGCTACACCTTC	CASSQEVQENYGYTF
TRBD1	TRBV18	TRBJ2-5	-	TGTGCCAGCTCGCCCCGGGACAGGGATATGGAGACCCAGTACTTC	CASSPRDRDMETQYF
-	TRBV19	TRBJ2-7	few	TGTGCCAGTAGTATGGGCAGCTACGAGCAGTACTTC	CASSMGSYEQYF
-	TRBV3-1/TRBV3-2	TRBJ2-3	once	TGTGCCAGCAGCCAAGATCAGGGCCAAGCAGATACGCAGTATTTT	CASSQDQGQADTQYF
TRBD2	TRBV6-2/TRBV6-3	TRBJ2-3	-	TGTGCCAGCAGCCTTAGCGGGGGGGCAGGGGATACGCAGTATTTT	CASSLSGGAGDTQYF
-	TRBV9	TRBJ2-3	-	TGTGCCAGCAGCCCCAGTTCTAGCACAGATACGCAGTATTTT	CASSPSSSTDTQYF
TRBD2	TRBV11-3	TRBJ2-3	-	TGTGCCAGCAGCCGTACCGAACTAGCGGGGGGCGGGGATACGCAGTATTTT	CASSRTELAGGGDTQYF
-	TRBV19	TRBJ2-7	-	TGTGCCAGTAGTTTTACCGAGACTCCTTACGAGCAGTACTTC	CASSFTETPYEQYF
TRBD1	TRBV4-1	TRBJ1-5	-	TGCGCCAGCAGCCAAATAGGACAGGGGGCTAATCAGCCCCAGCATTTT	CASSQIGQGANQPQHF
TRBD1	TRBV28	TRBJ2-7	-	TGTGCCAGCAGTCGGACAGGGAGGTACGAGCAGTACTTC	CASSRTGRYEQYF
TRBD2	TRBV6-5	TRBJ2-5	-	TGTGCCAGCAGTTACTCGGAGCGGGGGGGCCGGGAGACCCAGTACTTC	CASSYSERGGRETQYF
-	TRBV18	TRBJ1-2	-	TGTGCCAGCTCAAGAACAGGGATTGATGGCTACACCTTC	CASSRTGIDGYTF
TRBD1	TRBV28	TRBJ1-2	-	TGTGCCAGCAGAGAAGACAGGGAACTCCGCCGTGGCTACACCTTC	CASREDRELRRGYTF
TRBD2	TRBV6-1	TRBJ2-2	-	TGTGCCAGCAGTGAACAGGGAGGGGGGGAGCTGTTTTTT	CASSEQGGGELFF
-	TRBV7-9	TRBJ2-5	-	TGTGCCAGCAGCTTTTTCCCCCAGGGGACGGGGACCCAGTACTTC	CASSFFPQGTGTQYF
-	TRBV5-1	TRBJ1-2	-	TGCGCCAGCAGCGACGCTTCGAGAGGGAGGGACTATGGCTACACCTTC	CASSDASRGRDYGYTF
-	TRBV4-2	TRBJ1-5	-	TGTGCCAGCAGCCAAGTCGCGACAGTCAATCAGCCCCAGCATTTT	CASSQVATVNQPQHF
-	TRBV14	TRBJ1-6	-	TGTGCCAGCAGCCGCGGGGTCTTCCTGGGGTCACCCCTCCACTTT	CASSRGVFLGSPLHF
TRBD1	TRBV4-1	TRBJ1-5	-	TGCGCCAGCAGCCAAGAAACAGGGGCTCAGCCCCAGCATTTT	CASSQETGAQPQHF
-	TRBV10-3	TRBJ2-2	-	TGTGCCATCCGCGAATCAGGGGCTGGCGGGGAGCTGTTTTTT	CAIRESGAGGELFF
-	TRBV12-3/TRBV12-4	TRBJ1-2	-	TGTGCCAGCAGTTTATCACAGGCCTATGGCTACACCTTC	CASSLSQAYGYTF
-	TRBV3-1/TRBV3-2	TRBJ1-2	-	TGTGCCAGCAGCCAAGTTATGAGAGGAGGGTATGGCTACACCTTC	CASSQVMRGGYGYTF
-	TRBV28	TRBJ1-5	-	TGTGCCAGCAGGGGGTACAGGGAAAGTAATCAGCCCCAGCATTTT	CASRGYRESNQPQHF
TRBD1	TRBV14	TRBJ2-5	-	TGTGCCAGCAGCCCGGGACAGGGCCTAGAGACCCAGTACTTC	CASSPGQGLETQYF
-	TRBV30	TRBJ1-2	-	TGTGCCTGGTTTTTGGGGGCCGATGGCTACACCTTC	CAWFLGADGYTF
-	TRBV6-5	TRBJ2-7	once	TGTGCCAGCGGGAGCTCCTACGAGCAGTACTTC	CASGSSYEQYF
-	TRBV5-1	TRBJ2-5	-	TGCGCCAGCAGCTTGCGCGGCAGCAAAGAGACCCAGTACTTC	CASSLRGSKETQYF
-	TRBV6-5	TRBJ2-7	once	TGTGCCAGCAGTTACGGCGTTGACTCTTACTTC	CASSYGVDSYF
-	TRBV15	TRBJ1-5	-	TGTGCCACCAGCACCCGTCGGGGGGCAGGGAGCCAGCCCCAGCATTTT	CATSTRRGAGSQPQHF
-	TRBV7-2	TRBJ2-1	-	TGTGCCAGCAGCCCAGGCCCTTATTTCTACAATGAGCAGTTCTTC	CASSPGPYFYNEQFF
TRBD1	TRBV7-8	TRBJ1-1	-	TGTGCCAGCAGCCCTAACACAGGGGGTCTGAACACTGAAGCTTTCTTT	CASSPNTGGLNTEAFF
-	TRBV6-6	TRBJ2-7	-	TGTGCCAGCAGTTTGGGACTTAGCTCCTACGAGCAGTACTTC	CASSLGLSSYEQYF
TRBD1	TRBV3-1/TRBV3-2	TRBJ1-2	once	TGTGCCAGCAGCCACGGAGGGACAGGGGGGTTCTATGGCTACACCTTC	CASSHGGTGGFYGYTF
TRBD2	TRBV3-1/TRBV3-2	TRBJ2-3	once	TGTGCCAGCAGCCTTCGGGGGGGCAACACAGATACGCAGTATTTT	CASSLRGGNTDTQYF
-	TRBV11-2	TRBJ1-1	-	TGTGCCAGCAGCTTGGGTAGACGGCGGGAAGCTTTCTTT	CASSLGRRREAFF
-	TRBV5-1	TRBJ1-1	-	TGCGCCAGCAGCGCGGGGCTCTACGGGACTGAAGCTTTCTTT	CASSAGLYGTEAFF
-	TRBV9	TRBJ1-2	-	TGTGCCAGCAGCGTAGATAACAGGGCTAACTATGGCTACACCTTC	CASSVDNRANYGYTF
-	TRBV30	TRBJ1-2	-	TGTGCCTGGAGTGATTCGAGGAATCAGTACACCTTC	CAWSDSRNQYTF
TRBD1	TRBV18	TRBJ2-7	-	TGTGCCAGCTCACCACAGACAGGGGGCTACGAGCAGTACTTC	CASSPQTGGYEQYF
TRBD2	TRBV18	TRBJ2-1	once	TGTGCCAGCTCACCTAGCCTCGGGACTAGCGGGGACAATGAGCAGTTCTTC	CASSPSLGTSGDNEQFF
-	TRBV6-2/TRBV6-3	TRBJ1-4	-	TGTGCCAGCAGTTCGGACGGAGGATACGGGGATCGTGATAATGAAAAACTGTTTTTT	CASSSDGGYGDRDNEKLFF
-	TRBV15	TRBJ1-3	-	TGTGCCACCAGCCCCCGTCCTGGAAACACCATATATTTT	CATSPRPGNTIYF
-	TRBV5-1	TRBJ2-1	-	TGCGCCAGCAGCTTGGTCCTCGTGGGGAGGCGGTTCTTC	CASSLVLVGRRFF
-	TRBV19	TRBJ2-5	-	TGTGCCAGTAGTCGCCTGGGGCAGGTTGCAGGGACCCAGTACTTC	CASSRLGQVAGTQYF
-	TRBV5-5	TRBJ1-1	-	TGTGCCAGCAGCTTTGGCAGCACTGAAGCTTTCTTT	CASSFGSTEAFF
TRBD1	TRBV6-5	TRBJ1-5	-	TGTGCCAGCAGTTACTTTCGACAGGGTAGCAATCAGCCCCAGCATTTT	CASSYFRQGSNQPQHF
-	TRBV3-1/TRBV3-2	TRBJ2-4	-	TGTGCCAGCAGCCAAGAAGGCATGACAGCGAACATTCAGTACTTC	CASSQEGMTANIQYF